This T cell receptor (beta chain) was found in a study of blood T cell repertoires in COVID-19. Overall study: Nucleic acid was either cDNA or gDNA, and it came from T cells, B-cell-depleted T cells, or PBMCs.

This clone has a single count. Per the original methods: How many nucleated cells were present was estimated from reference gene primer amplification. Assay: immunoSEQ multiplex PCR; the TCRdb copy retains only in-frame clones and omits some. Clonal size and the V and J genes are those of that table, whereas D and trimming came from the DNA. This sample carries 150,000 to 200,000 clones, around 90% of them seen once, and the ten largest clones take approximately 4.5%. CDR3 length equals 10 residues. The V end was cut by 7 bases, the J end by 5 bases, with 8 bases between. Germline values: CDR1 SQVTM, CDR2 ANQGSEA.

The clonotype originates from a human donor in a cohort sampled during active COVID-19. The sequenced sample was peripheral blood. The J gene is TRBJ1-1, the V gene TRBV29-1, with a tentative D call TRBD1 (5 bases). DNA for the CDR3: TGCAGCGGTCAGGGAACTGAAGCTTTCTTT. This codes for CSGQGTEAFF.